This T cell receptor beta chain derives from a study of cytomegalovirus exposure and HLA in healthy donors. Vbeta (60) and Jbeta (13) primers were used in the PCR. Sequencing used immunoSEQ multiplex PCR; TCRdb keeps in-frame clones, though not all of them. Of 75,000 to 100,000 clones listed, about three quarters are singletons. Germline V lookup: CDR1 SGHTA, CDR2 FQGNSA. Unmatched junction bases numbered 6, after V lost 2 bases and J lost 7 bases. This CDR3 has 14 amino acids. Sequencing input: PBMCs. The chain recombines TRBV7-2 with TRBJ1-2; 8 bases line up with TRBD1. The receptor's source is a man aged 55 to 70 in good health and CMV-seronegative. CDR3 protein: CASSLMDRESGYTF. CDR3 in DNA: TGTGCCAGCAGCTTAATGGACAGGGAGAGTGGCTACACCTTC.